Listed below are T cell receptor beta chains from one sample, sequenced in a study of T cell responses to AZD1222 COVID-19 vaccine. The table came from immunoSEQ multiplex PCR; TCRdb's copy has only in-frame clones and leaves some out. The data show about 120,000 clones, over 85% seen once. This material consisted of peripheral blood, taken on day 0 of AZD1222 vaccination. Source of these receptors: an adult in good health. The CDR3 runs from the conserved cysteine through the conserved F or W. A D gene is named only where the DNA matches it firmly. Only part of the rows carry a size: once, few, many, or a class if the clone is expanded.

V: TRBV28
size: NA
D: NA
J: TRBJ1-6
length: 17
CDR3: CASRNLGQGLGNSPLHF
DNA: TGTGCCAGCAGAAACCTCGGCCAGGGCTTAGGTAATTCACCCCTCCACTTT

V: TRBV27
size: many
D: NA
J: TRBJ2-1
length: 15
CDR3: CASSLGGSLRNEQFF
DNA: TGTGCCAGCAGTTTGGGGGGAAGCCTTCGCAATGAGCAGTTCTTC

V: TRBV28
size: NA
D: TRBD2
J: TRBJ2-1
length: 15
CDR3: CASSRTSGSYNEQFF
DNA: TGTGCCAGCAGCCGGACTAGCGGATCGTACAATGAGCAGTTCTTC

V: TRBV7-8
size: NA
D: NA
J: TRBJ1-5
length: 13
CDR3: CASSLDRGRAQHF
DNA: TGTGCCAGCAGCTTAGATAGGGGACGCGCGCAGCATTTT

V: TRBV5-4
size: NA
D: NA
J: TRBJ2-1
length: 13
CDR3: CASSFASYNEQFF
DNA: TGTGCCAGCAGCTTCGCCTCCTACAATGAGCAGTTCTTC

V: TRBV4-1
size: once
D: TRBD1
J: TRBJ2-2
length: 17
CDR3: CASSQEGGQLNTGELFF
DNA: TGCGCCAGCAGCCAAGAAGGGGGACAGTTGAACACCGGGGAGCTGTTTTTT

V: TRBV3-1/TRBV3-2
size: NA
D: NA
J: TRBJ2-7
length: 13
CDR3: CASSQLTGPEQYF
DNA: TGTGCCAGCAGCCAACTCACAGGGCCCGAGCAGTACTTC

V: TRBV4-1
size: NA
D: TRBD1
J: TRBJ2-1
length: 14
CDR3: CASSRGQGYNEQFF
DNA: TGCGCCAGCAGCCGTGGACAGGGGTACAATGAGCAGTTCTTC

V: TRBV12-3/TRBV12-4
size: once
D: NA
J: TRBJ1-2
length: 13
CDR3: CASSLFGGYGYTF
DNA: TGTGCCAGCAGTTTATTCGGGGGATATGGCTACACCTTC

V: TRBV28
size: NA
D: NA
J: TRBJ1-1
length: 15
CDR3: CASSPLQGLDTEAFF
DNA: TGTGCCAGCAGTCCCCTGCAGGGCTTGGACACTGAAGCTTTCTTT

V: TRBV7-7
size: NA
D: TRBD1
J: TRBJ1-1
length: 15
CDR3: CASSLLGTENTEAFF
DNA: TGTGCTAGCAGCTTATTGGGGACAGAAAACACTGAAGCTTTCTTT

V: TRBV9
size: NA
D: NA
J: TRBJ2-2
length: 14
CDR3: CASSVYWGTGELFF
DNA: TGTGCCAGCAGCGTTTATTGGGGGACCGGGGAGCTGTTTTTT

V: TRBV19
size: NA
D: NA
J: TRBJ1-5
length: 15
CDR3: CASSTNEGGNQPQHF
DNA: TGTGCCAGTAGTACAAACGAGGGGGGCAATCAGCCCCAGCATTTT

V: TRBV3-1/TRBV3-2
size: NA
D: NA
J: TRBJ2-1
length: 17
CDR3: CASTEQPFFSSYNEQFF
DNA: TGTGCCAGCACCGAACAGCCATTCTTTAGCTCCTACAATGAGCAGTTCTTC

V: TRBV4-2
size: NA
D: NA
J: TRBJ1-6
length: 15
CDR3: CASSQDVGVESPLHF
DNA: TGTGCCAGCAGCCAAGATGTAGGTGTAGAATCACCCCTCCACTTT

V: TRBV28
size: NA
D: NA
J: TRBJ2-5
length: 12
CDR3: CASTQGGETQYF
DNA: TGTGCCAGCACCCAAGGTGGAGAGACCCAGTACTTC

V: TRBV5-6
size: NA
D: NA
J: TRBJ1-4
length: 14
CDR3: CASSFGGLNEKLFF
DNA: TGTGCCAGCAGCTTCGGGGGGCTTAATGAAAAACTGTTTTTT

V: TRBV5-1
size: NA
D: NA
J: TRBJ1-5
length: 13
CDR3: CASSLYMDQPQHF
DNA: TGCGCCAGCAGCTTGTATATGGATCAGCCCCAGCATTTT

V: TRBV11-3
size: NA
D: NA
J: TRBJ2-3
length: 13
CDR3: CASSTRSGDTQYF
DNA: TGTGCCAGCAGCACTCGATCGGGGGATACGCAGTATTTT

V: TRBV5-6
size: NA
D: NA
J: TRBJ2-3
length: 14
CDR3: CASSRRGVGDTQYF
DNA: TGTGCCAGCAGCCGGAGAGGGGTGGGAGATACGCAGTATTTT

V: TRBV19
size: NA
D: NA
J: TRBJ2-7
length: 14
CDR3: CASSPYSGSYEQYF
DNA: TGTGCCAGTAGTCCTTACTCCGGGTCCTACGAGCAGTACTTC

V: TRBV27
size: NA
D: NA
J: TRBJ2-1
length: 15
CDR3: CASNRKFDQYNEQFF
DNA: TGTGCCAGCAATCGAAAGTTTGATCAGTACAATGAGCAGTTCTTC

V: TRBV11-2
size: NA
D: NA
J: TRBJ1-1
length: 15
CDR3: CASSFNGGGNTEAFF
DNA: TGTGCCAGCAGCTTTAATGGCGGGGGGAACACTGAAGCTTTCTTT

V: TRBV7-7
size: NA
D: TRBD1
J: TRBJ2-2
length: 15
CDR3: CASRPGQTLMGELFF
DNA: TGTGCTAGCAGACCGGGACAGACCTTAATGGGGGAGCTGTTTTTT

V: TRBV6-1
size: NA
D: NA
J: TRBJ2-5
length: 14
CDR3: CASSEDRVQETQYF
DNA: TGTGCCAGCAGTGAAGACAGAGTCCAAGAGACCCAGTACTTC

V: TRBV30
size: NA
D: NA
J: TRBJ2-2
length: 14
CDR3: CAWGGTVNTGELFF
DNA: TGTGCCTGGGGGGGGACAGTGAACACCGGGGAGCTGTTTTTT

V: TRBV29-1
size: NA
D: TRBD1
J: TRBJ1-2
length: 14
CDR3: CSVVGTQGAYGYTF
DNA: TGCAGCGTTGTGGGGACACAGGGGGCGTATGGCTACACCTTC

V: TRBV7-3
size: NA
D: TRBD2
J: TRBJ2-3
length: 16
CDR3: CASSLVGTRGADTQYF
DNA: TGTGCCAGCAGCTTGGTAGGGACTAGGGGCGCAGATACGCAGTATTTT

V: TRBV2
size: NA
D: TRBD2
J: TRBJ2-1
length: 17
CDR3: CASSRDRLAGVGNEQFF
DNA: TGTGCCAGCAGCAGGGACCGACTAGCGGGAGTTGGGAATGAGCAGTTCTTC

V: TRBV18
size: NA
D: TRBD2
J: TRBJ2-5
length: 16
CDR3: CASSHGLAGSQETQYF
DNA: TGTGCCAGCTCACACGGACTAGCGGGAAGCCAAGAGACCCAGTACTTC

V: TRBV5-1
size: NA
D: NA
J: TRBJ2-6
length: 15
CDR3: CASSLETSGANVLTF
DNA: TGCGCCAGCAGCTTGGAAACCTCTGGGGCCAACGTCCTGACTTTC